Following are 4 T cell receptor beta chains from one sample sequenced in a study of long-term antiretroviral therapy in people with HIV. Run at survey level, the immunoSEQ assay was version v3.0. The table came from immunoSEQ multiplex PCR; TCRdb's copy has only in-frame clones and leaves some out. Of 15,000 to 20,000 clones in the sample, over 75% were seen once. The material sequenced was unsorted PBMCs, taken 4.2 years after starting antiretroviral therapy. These receptors originate from a man between 50 and 59 years old with HIV.

This clone qualifies as large. The chain links TRBV29-1 to TRBJ1-2; D is undetermined. Trimming pared 0 bases from V and 6 bases from J, leaving 11 bases between. Germline CDR1 is SQVTM and CDR2 is ANQGSEA. The CDR3 totals 13 residues. CDR3 coding DNA: TGCAGCGTTGAAGATTGGGGTGGGGATGGCTACACCTTC. Protein sequence: CSVEDWGGDGYTF.

This clone has more than one count but fewer than ten. V is TRBV10-2 and J is TRBJ1-1; D may be TRBD1 (5 bases). Germline V gene sequence: CDR1 WSHSY, CDR2 SAAADI. The V end was cut by 0 bases, the J end by 7 bases, with 12 bases between. This CDR3 contains 14 residues. CDR3 coding DNA: TGCGCCAGCAGTGAGTCGAACGGCAGGGTTGAAGCTTTCTTT. Translating gives CASSESNGRVEAFF.

By proportion, this clone is medium-sized (0.01 to 0.1%). This rearrangement joins TRBV7-9 to TRBJ2-7; D possibly corresponds to TRBD2 (6 bases). V lost 0 bases to trimming and J lost 7 bases, with 10 bases between them. Germline V gene sequence: CDR1 SEHNR, CDR2 FQNEAQ (reference sequence). The CDR3 is 13 amino acids. CDR3 loop: CASSLAAGSEQYF. In DNA form, the CDR3 reads TGTGCCAGCAGCTTAGCGGCCGGGAGTGAGCAGTACTTC.

The chain links TRBV7-2 to TRBJ2-7; possibly TRBD1 or TRBD2 for D (5 bases each). The V gene's germline CDR1 is SGHTA and CDR2 FQGNSA. The CDR3 has 13 residues. Trimming left V 5 bases short and J 7 bases short, with 15 bases between. In DNA, the CDR3 is TGTGCCAGCAGCGCCGGGACGCTCCTGGAGCAGTACTTC. As protein: CASSAGTLLEQYF. Filled out from reference TRBV7-2 and TRBJ2-7, the complete variable domain reads GAGVSQSPSNKVTEKGKDVELRCDPISGHTALYWYRQSLGQGLEFLIYFQGNSAPDKSGLPSDRFSAERTGGSVSTLTIQRTQQEDSAVYLCASSAGTLLEQYFGPGTRLTVT.